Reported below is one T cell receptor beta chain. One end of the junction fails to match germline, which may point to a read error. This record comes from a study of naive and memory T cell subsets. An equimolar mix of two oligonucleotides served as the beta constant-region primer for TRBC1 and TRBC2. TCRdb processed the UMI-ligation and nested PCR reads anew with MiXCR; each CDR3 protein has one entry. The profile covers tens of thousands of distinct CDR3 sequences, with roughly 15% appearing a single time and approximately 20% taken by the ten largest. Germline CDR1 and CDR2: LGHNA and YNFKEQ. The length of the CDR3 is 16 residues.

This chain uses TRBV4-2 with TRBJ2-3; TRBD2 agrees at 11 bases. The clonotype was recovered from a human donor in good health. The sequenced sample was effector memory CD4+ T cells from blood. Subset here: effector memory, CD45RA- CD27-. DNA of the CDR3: TGTGCCAGCAGCCCGAGGACTAGCGGGTTCACAGATACGCTGTATTTT. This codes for CASSPRTSGFTDTLYF.